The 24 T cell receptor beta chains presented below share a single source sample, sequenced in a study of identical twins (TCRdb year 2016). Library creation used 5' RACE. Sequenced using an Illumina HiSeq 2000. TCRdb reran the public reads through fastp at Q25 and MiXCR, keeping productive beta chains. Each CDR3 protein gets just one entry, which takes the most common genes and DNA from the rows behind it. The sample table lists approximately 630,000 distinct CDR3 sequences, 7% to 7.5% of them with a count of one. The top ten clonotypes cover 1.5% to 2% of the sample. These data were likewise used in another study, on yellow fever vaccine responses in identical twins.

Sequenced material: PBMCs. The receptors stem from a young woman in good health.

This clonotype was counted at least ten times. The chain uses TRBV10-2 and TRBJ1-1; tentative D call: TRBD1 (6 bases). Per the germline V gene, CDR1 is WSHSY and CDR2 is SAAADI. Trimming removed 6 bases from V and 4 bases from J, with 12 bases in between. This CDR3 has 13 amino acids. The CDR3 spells CASRMRGTTEAFF. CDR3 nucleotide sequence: TGCGCCAGCAGAATGAGGGGGACCACTGAAGCTTTCTTT.

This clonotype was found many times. The CDR3 protein is CSAPIGAGGPEAFF. In DNA form, the CDR3 reads TGCAGTGCCCCTATAGGGGCAGGGGGCCCTGAAGCTTTCTTT. The chain combines TRBV20-1 with TRBJ1-1; 8 bases line up with TRBD1. V gave up 6 bases and J gave up 6 bases; unmatched junction bases: 12. This CDR3 contains 14 residues. From germline, CDR1 is DFQATT and CDR2 SNEGSKA (reference sequence).

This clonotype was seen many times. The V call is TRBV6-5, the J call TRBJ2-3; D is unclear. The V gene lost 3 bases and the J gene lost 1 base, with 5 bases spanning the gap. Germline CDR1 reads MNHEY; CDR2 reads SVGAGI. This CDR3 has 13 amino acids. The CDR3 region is CASSYPGTDTQYF. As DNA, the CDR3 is TGTGCCAGCAGTTATCCCGGCACAGATACGCAGTATTTT.

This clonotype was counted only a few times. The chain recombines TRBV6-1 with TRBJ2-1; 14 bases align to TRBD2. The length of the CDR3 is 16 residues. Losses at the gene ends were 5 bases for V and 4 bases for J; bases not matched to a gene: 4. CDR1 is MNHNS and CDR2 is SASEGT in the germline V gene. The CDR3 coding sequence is TGTGCCAGCAGTCCGACTAGCGGGGGGGATTACAATGAGCAGTTCTTC. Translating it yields CASSPTSGGDYNEQFF.

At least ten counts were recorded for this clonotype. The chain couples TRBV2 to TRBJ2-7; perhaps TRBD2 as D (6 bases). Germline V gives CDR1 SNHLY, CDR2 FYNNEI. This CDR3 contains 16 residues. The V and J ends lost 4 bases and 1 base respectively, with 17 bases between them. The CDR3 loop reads CASSGEEGRGSYEQYV. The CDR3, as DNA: TGTGCCAGCAGTGGGGAGGAGGGGCGGGGATCCTACGAGCAGTACGTC.

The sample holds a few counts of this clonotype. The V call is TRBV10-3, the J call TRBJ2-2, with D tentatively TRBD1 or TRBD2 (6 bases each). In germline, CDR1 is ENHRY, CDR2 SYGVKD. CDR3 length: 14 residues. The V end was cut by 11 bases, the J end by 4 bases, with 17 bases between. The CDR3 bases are TGTGCCCTCCAGGAAGGGGGGCCCACCGGGGAGCTGTTTTTT. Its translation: CALQEGGPTGELFF.

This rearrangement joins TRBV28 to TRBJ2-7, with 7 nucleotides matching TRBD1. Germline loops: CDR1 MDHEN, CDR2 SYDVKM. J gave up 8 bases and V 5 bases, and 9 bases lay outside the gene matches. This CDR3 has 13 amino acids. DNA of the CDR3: TGTGCCAGCAGTACACGGACAGGTATTAAGCAGTACGTC. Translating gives CASSTRTGIKQYV.

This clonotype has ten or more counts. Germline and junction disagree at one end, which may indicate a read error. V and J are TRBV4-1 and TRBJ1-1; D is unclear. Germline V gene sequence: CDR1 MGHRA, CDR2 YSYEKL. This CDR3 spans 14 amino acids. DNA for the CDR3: TGCGCCAGCAGCCAAGACGGGGTGAAAACTGAAGCTTTCTTT. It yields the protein CASSQDGVKTEAFF.

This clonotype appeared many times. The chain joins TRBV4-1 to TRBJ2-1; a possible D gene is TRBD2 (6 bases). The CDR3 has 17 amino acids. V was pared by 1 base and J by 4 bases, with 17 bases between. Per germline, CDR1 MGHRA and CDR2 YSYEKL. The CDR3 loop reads CASSQVDMGLRYNEQFF. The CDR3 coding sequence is TGCGCCAGCAGCCAAGTCGATATGGGACTCCGTTACAATGAGCAGTTCTTC.

In nucleotides, the CDR3 is TGCGCCAGCAGCTTGGACGGCCAGTCTAACTATGGCTACACCTTC. This sequence encodes CASSLDGQSNYGYTF. This chain links TRBV5-1 with TRBJ1-2; D is unresolved. The CDR3 is 15 residues long. Germline loops: CDR1 SGHRS, CDR2 YFSETQ. V was cut by 0 bases and J by 0 bases, with 9 bases left in between.

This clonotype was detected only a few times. The CDR3 reads CASRAAGGYNNEQFF. In nucleotides, the CDR3 is TGTGCCAGCAGGGCAGCGGGAGGATATAACAATGAGCAGTTCTTC. The chain has TRBV12-3 or TRBV12-4 and TRBJ2-1; 9 nucleotides line up with TRBD2. V lost 6 bases to trimming and J lost 5 bases; unmatched junction nucleotides: 8. There are 15 residues in the CDR3.

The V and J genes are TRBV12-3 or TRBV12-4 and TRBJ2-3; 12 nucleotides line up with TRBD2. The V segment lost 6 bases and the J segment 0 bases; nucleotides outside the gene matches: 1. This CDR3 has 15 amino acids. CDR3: CASRGTSGSTDTQYF. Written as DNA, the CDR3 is TGTGCCAGCAGAGGGACTAGCGGGAGCACAGATACGCAGTATTTT.

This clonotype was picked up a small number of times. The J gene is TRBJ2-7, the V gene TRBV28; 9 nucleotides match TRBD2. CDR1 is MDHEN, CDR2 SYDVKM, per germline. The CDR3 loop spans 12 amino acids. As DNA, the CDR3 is TGTGCCAGCAGTTTAGATGGCGGGAGGGCTTCCGTC. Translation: CASSLDGGRASV.

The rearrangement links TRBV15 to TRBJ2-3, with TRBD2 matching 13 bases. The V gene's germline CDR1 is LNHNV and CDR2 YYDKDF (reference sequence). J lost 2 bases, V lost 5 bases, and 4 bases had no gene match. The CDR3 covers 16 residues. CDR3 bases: TGTGCCACCAGCCTGGGGACTAGCGGGACCACAGATACGCAGTATTTT. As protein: CATSLGTSGTTDTQYF.

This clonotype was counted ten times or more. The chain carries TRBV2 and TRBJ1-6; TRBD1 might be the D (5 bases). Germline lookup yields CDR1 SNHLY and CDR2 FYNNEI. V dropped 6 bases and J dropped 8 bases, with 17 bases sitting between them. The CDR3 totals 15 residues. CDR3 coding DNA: TGTGCCAGCAGGGGGCCAGGGATGGAGGATTCACCCCTCCACTTT. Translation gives CASRGPGMEDSPLHF.

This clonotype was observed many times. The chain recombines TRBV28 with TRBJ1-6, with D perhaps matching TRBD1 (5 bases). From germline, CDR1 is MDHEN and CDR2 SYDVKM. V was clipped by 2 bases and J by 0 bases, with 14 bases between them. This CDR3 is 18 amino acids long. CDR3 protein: CASSLMYRPPSYNSPLHF. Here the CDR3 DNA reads TGTGCCAGCAGTTTAATGTACAGGCCGCCCTCCTATAATTCACCCCTCCACTTT.

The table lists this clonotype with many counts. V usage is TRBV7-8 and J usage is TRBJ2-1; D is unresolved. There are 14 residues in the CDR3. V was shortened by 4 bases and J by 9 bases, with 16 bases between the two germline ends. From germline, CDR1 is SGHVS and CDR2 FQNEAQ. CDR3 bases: TGTGCCAGCAGCTCCGGAACCCGAAACGGTGAGCAGTTCTTC. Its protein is CASSSGTRNGEQFF.

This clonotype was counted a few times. The CDR3 nucleotides are TGTGCTAGTGGTTTGGGGGCCAACGTCCTGACTTTC. Its translation is CASGLGANVLTF. The chain couples TRBV12-5 to TRBJ2-6; D is unresolved. The germline V gene has CDR1 LGHNT and CDR2 FRNRAP. The CDR3 runs to 12 residues. With 1 base removed from V and 5 bases from J, the gap between germline ends came to 0 bases.

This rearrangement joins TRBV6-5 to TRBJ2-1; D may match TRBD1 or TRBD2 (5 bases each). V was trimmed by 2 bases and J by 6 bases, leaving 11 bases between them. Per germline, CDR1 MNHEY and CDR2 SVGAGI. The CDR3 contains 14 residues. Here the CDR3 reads CASSYGGAFNEQFF. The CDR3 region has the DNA TGTGCCAGCAGTTACGGGGGAGCTTTCAATGAGCAGTTCTTC.

The CDR3 region is CATSDSGQPPYEQYF. CDR3 sequence (DNA): TGTGCCACCAGTGATTCGGGACAGCCCCCCTACGAGCAGTACTTC. The V and J genes are TRBV24-1 and TRBJ2-7; 7 bases align to TRBD1. V dropped 2 bases and J dropped 2; count of bases not matched to a gene: 5. The germline gives CDR1 KGHDR, CDR2 SFDVKD. The CDR3 runs 15 residues.

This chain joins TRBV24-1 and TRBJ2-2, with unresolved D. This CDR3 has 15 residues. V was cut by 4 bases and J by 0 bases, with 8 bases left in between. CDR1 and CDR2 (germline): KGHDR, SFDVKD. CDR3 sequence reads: CATSDLTANTGELFF. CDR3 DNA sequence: TGTGCCACCAGTGACCTCACCGCGAACACCGGGGAGCTGTTTTTT.

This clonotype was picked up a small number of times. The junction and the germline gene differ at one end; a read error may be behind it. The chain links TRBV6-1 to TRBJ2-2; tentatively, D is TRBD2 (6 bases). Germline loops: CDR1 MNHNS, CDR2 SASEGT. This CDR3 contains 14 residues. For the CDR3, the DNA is TGTGCCAGCAACGGAGGGATGGTTGGCCGGGAGCGGTTTTTT. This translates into CASNGGMVGRERFF.

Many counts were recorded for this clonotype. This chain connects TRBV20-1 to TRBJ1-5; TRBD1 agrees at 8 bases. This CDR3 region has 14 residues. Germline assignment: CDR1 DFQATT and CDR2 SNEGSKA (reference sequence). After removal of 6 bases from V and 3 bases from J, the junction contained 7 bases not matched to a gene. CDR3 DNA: TGCAGTGCCTCGTGGGACAGGAACAATCAGCCCCAGCATTTT. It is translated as CSASWDRNNQPQHF.

The CDR3 loop is CASSSLIAGRSYNEQFF. Here the CDR3 DNA reads TGTGCCAGCAGCTCCCTCATAGCGGGGAGGTCCTACAATGAGCAGTTCTTC. This chain links TRBV11-1 with TRBJ2-1; 8 nucleotides align to TRBD2. Germline values: CDR1 SGHAT, CDR2 FQDESV (reference sequence). This CDR3 comprises 17 residues. V shed 4 bases and J 1 base; nucleotides not matched to a gene: 9.